This TCR beta chain was sequenced in a study of T-cell reconstitution after alpha-beta-depleted transplantation in children. Study-level results: Some patients showed high day-60 TCRbeta diversity, which derived from surviving recipient T cells and thymic progenitors.

This clonotype was observed a few times. What it binds is not known. This sample's TCRbeta library carried unique molecular identifier barcodes. TCRdb re-called the PCR reads through MiXCR, storing one row per CDR3 protein. Among about 350,000 distinct CDR3 sequences listed, around 15% were seen once. The sequence derives from a male patient aged 2-15 years who had a stem cell transplant for acute lymphoblastic leukemia, so the T cells may come from the graft donor. The specimen was PBMCs, mostly from graft donor cells, collected 360 days after TCRalphabeta/CD19-depleted stem cell transplant.

The CDR3 spells CASSRQTSGRENEQFF. As DNA, the CDR3 is TGCGCCAGCAGCCGGCAGACTAGCGGGAGGGAAAATGAGCAGTTCTTC. The rearrangement joins TRBV4-1 to TRBJ2-1, with 14 nucleotides matching TRBD2. Per germline, CDR1 MGHRA and CDR2 YSYEKL. This CDR3 comprises 16 residues. Germline trimming cut 4 bases from V and 7 bases from J; bases unmatched to any gene: 6.